This record covers a single T cell receptor beta chain. Its antigen has not been determined. Base-call qualities are not available, and no considerably larger clone is one nucleotide away. This entry comes from a study of OX40 agonist ivuxolimab in advanced cancers. In terms of the full investigation: Ivuxolimab was an agonistic, fully human IgG2 monoclonal antibody directed against OX40 (CD134), a costimulatory receptor. Intravenous ivuxolimab was administered to patients every 2 weeks at six dose levels: 0.01, 0.1, 0.3, 1.5, 3 and 10 mg/kg. Of the 50 to 55 patients in dose escalation, around 19 had hepatocellular carcinoma, about 15 had melanoma, 9 had renal cell carcinoma and 9 had head and neck cancer. In the dose-escalation cohort, more than 75% of patients were male, and the mean age was around 60 years, with a range of roughly 20 to 80. Patients were allowed to have had prior anti-PD-1, anti-PD-L1 or anti-CTLA-4 therapy, and approximately 40% of the dose-escalation patients had been treated with checkpoint inhibitors. Three dose-escalation patients achieved partial responses, one with hepatocellular carcinoma and two with cutaneous melanoma. Peripheral TCRbeta sequencing aimed to test whether ivuxolimab altered TCR sequence diversity and caused clonal T-cell expansion. The monotherapy dose-escalation portion (N ≈ 52 patients) of the phase I ivuxolimab trial is reported in the paper.

Overall study results and their limits: The antigen specificity of the clonally expanded peripheral T cells was not determined. At doses from 0.1 to 3.0 mg/kg, clonal expansion was seen in both CD4+ and CD8+ blood T cells between baseline and week 6. After ivuxolimab, expanded clones were on average more numerous among CD8+ T cells than among CD4+ T cells. Low levels of normalized T-cell clonal expansion were also seen in some patients who did not respond. Partial responders in the 0.1-3.0 mg/kg groups had among the lowest normalized peripheral clonal expansion, especially among CD8+ T cells.

Genomic DNA was extracted from sorted cells for sequencing of the TCRbeta CDR3 region. TCRbeta CDR3 regions were sequenced using the immunoSEQ Assay. Drawn from immuneACCESS, this table holds only the in-frame rearrangements with V and J called that TCRdb kept. Clones are partly lost; checked studies trace under half to an unresolved V gene and leave the rest unexplained. The sample table lists roughly 48,000 clones, roughly 82% of them with a count of one. Around 2.7% of the sample is held by the ten biggest clonotypes. The trial excluded patients who had a history of autoimmune disease or were on systemic immunosuppression. Peripheral blood for TCR sequencing was collected from all dose cohorts at baseline, on cycle 4 day 1, and on cycle 7 day 1. The samples were drawn from a first-in-human, open-label, multicenter phase I dose-escalation trial of ivuxolimab. Adults with locally advanced or metastatic melanoma, renal cell, hepatocellular, or head and neck squamous cell carcinoma were enrolled in the trial. Before TCR sequencing, CD4+ and CD8+ T cells were separately sorted from peripheral blood.

The germline V gene (reference sequence) supplies CDR1 LNHDA and CDR2 SQIVND. From the cysteine up to the phenylalanine, the CDR3 has a length of 13 residues. Only the CDR3 region is kept as DNA, spanning 39 bases read in frame from base 1. Germline trimming amounts to 5 bases on V and 7 bases on J, with 4 as the count of junction bases outside the gene matches. The chain uses TRBV19 and TRBJ1-5; the junction holds 8 bases that match TRBD1. This TCR was sampled from an adult with an advanced solid tumor such as melanoma, head and neck, liver or kidney cancer. Here the sequenced sample was CD4+ or CD8+ T cells sorted from blood, taken in a trial of the OX40 agonist ivuxolimab. The DNA sequence is TGTGCCAGTAGTCTGACAGGGGCACAGCCCCAGCATTTT. Translated, this is CASSLTGAQPQHF.